What follows is one TCR beta chain and its context. The antigen is unknown. Profiling relied on immunoSEQ multiplex PCR, and the TCRdb table lists in-frame clones only, not all of them. There are about 160,000 clones in the sample; 94% occur only once, and about 1.3% lies in the top ten. These data originate in a study of T cell responses to AZD1222 COVID-19 vaccine. General observations from the study: It should be noted that donors were predominantly white British and more often female, and clonal diversity was possibly underestimated. Dominant CD4 TCR responses targeted spike regions 160-218 and 743-854.

The CDR3 length is 15 residues. The V end lost 4 bases, the J end lost 2 bases, and 12 bases lay between the germline ends. The V gene's germline CDR1 is SGHKS and CDR2 YYEKEE (reference sequence). The chain recombines TRBV5-5 with TRBJ1-4; no reliable D call. The source is an adult in good health. The sample consisted of peripheral blood, taken on day 0 of AZD1222 vaccination. In DNA form, the CDR3 reads TGTGCCAGCAGCCTCAACCCCAGGACTAATGAAAAACTGTTTTTT. This gives the protein CASSLNPRTNEKLFF.